A single sample is the source of the 29 T cell receptor beta chains below, sequenced in a study of blood T cell repertoires in COVID-19. TCRdb's table, derived via immunoSEQ multiplex PCR, lists solely in-frame clones and lacks some. Of approximately 230,000 clones detected, less than 85% appear once; the ten largest clones hold under 5.5%. Sequenced: peripheral blood. The receptor set was obtained from a woman older than 75 with active or convalescent COVID-19.

Concerning this clone: The sample has other DNA sequences that encode this CDR3 too. The chain is built from TRBV28 and TRBJ1-5, with 7 bases identical to TRBD1. V lost 5 bases and J lost 1; bases outside the gene matches: 2. The CDR3 runs 14 residues. The germline V gene has CDR1 MDHEN and CDR2 SYDVKM. The CDR3 here is CASSQGGSNQPQHF. CDR3 DNA: TGTGCCAGCAGTCAAGGGGGCAGCAATCAGCCCCAGCATTTT.

The genes are TRBV2 and TRBJ1-6, with 7 bases identical to TRBD1. Germline loops: CDR1 SNHLY, CDR2 FYNNEI. Trimming took 5 bases from V and 9 from J; bases not matched to a gene: 4. The CDR3 consists of 13 residues. CDR3: CASSRDSTSPLHF. In nucleotides, the CDR3 is TGTGCCAGCAGTCGGGACAGCACTTCACCCCTCCACTTT.

J is TRBJ1-3 and V is TRBV10-3, with a possible D match to TRBD1 (5 bases). Trimming pared 3 bases from V and 0 bases from J, leaving 15 bases between. The CDR3 has 17 amino acids. Germline V gives CDR1 ENHRY, CDR2 SYGVKD. The CDR3 loop is CAISDPGLLSSGNTIYF. DNA of the CDR3: TGTGCCATCAGTGATCCGGGACTCCTCAGCTCTGGAAACACCATATATTTT.

The J gene is TRBJ1-2, the V gene TRBV2; TRBD1 aligns across 7 bases. Germline V CDR1 and CDR2: SNHLY, FYNNEI. With 7 bases clipped from V and 7 bases from J, the junction kept 9 bases outside the gene matches. The CDR3 contains 13 residues. The CDR3 sequence is CASMAGGRFGYTF. The CDR3, as DNA: TGTGCCAGCATGGCAGGGGGGCGGTTTGGCTACACCTTC.

The gene calls are TRBV5-6 and TRBJ2-7; TRBD1 matches 9 bases. Germline CDR1 is SGHDT and CDR2 is YYEEEE. The J segment lost 5 bases and the V segment lost 1 base, leaving 4 bases of the junction unmatched. The CDR3 is 14 amino acids. CDR3 loop: CASSLRQGVDEQYF. CDR3 coding DNA: TGTGCCAGCAGCTTGAGACAGGGGGTGGACGAGCAGTACTTC.

Only a few counts were recorded for this clone. V is TRBV5-1 and J is TRBJ1-1; 8 bases line up with TRBD1. J lost 3 bases, V lost 4 bases, and 2 bases had no gene match. This CDR3 region has 13 residues. Per the germline V gene, CDR1 is SGHRS and CDR2 is YFSETQ. The DNA for the CDR3 is TGCGCCAGCAGCGACAGGGGCGACACTGAAGCTTTCTTT. It specifies CASSDRGDTEAFF. Variable domain in full (rest from reference TRBV5-1 and TRBJ1-1): KAGVTQTPRYLIKTRGQQVTLSCSPISGHRSVSWYQQTPGQGLQFLFEYFSETQRNKGNFPGRFSGRQFSNSRSEMNVSTLELGDSALYLCASSDRGDTEAFFGQGTRLTVV.

The chain carries TRBV7-9 and TRBJ1-5, with 9 bases matching TRBD1. The CDR3 has 13 amino acids. The V gene end was trimmed by 4 bases and the J gene end by 11 bases; junction bases not matched to a gene: 6. The germline gives CDR1 SEHNR, CDR2 FQNEAQ (reference sequence). The CDR3 DNA reads as TGTGCCAGCAGCTCACAGGGGGCGGCGGCCCAGCATTTT. Its translation is CASSSQGAAAQHF.

The chain couples TRBV20-1 to TRBJ1-5, with D unclear. Between the trimmed V and J ends, which lost 3 bases and 4 bases, there was a span of 7 bases. The CDR3 extends over 12 amino acids. Germline-derived CDR1 and CDR2 are DFQATT and SNEGSKA (reference sequence). The CDR3 DNA is TGCAGTGCTAGTGGGGAGAATCAGCCCCAGCATTTT. It specifies CSASGENQPQHF.

V gene TRBV6-5 combines with J gene TRBJ1-2; 7 bases are a match to TRBD1. The germline V gene encodes CDR1 MNHEY and CDR2 SVGAGI. V trimming: 11 bases; J trimming: 1 base; junction bases outside the gene matches: 7. CDR3 size: 13 residues. The CDR3 region is CAGRQGGNYGYTF. CDR3 sequence (DNA): TGTGCCGGGAGACAGGGTGGTAACTATGGCTACACCTTC.

This rearrangement joins TRBV4-1 to TRBJ1-2, with 7 positions matching TRBD1. The CDR3 covers 18 residues. V was pared by 1 base and J by 4 bases, with 15 bases of the junction left unmatched. Germline CDR1 and CDR2: MGHRA and YSYEKL. The CDR3 protein is CASSQAAWLRQGSYGYTF. The CDR3 DNA reads as TGCGCCAGCAGCCAAGCAGCGTGGTTGAGACAGGGAAGCTATGGCTACACCTTC.

CDR3 protein: CASSATGFYEQYF. The CDR3 region has the DNA TGTGCCAGCAGCGCGACAGGTTTCTACGAGCAGTACTTC. The rearrangement uses TRBV5-4 and TRBJ2-7, with D possibly matching TRBD1 (6 bases). Germline assignment: CDR1 SGHNT and CDR2 YYREEE (reference sequence). V was trimmed by 4 bases and J by 3 bases, leaving 11 bases between them. This CDR3 region has 13 residues. Complete variable domain (other parts from reference TRBV5-4 and TRBJ2-7): ETGVTQSPTHLIKTRGQQVTLRCSSQSGHNTVSWYQQALGQGPQFIFQYYREEENGRGNFPPRFSGLQFPNYSSELNVNALELDDSALYLCASSATGFYEQYFGPGTRLTVT.

The chain couples TRBV15 to TRBJ2-5, with D perhaps matching TRBD1 (6 bases). CDR1 and CDR2 from the germline V gene are LNHNV and YYDKDF (reference sequence). This CDR3 has 13 residues. Trimming left V 8 bases short and J 5 bases short, with 15 bases between. CDR3 sequence reads: CATADRGSETQYF. The CDR3 region has the DNA TGTGCCACCGCAGATAGGGGGTCGGAGACCCAGTACTTC.

The J gene is TRBJ2-5, the V gene TRBV7-6, with TRBD2 matching 8 bases. CDR1 is SGHVS, CDR2 FNYEAQ, per germline. The ends lost 2 bases at V and 5 bases at J; junction bases unmatched: 10. The CDR3 loop spans 16 amino acids. The CDR3 DNA follows: TGTGCCAGCAGCTTAAATCGAGCGGGAGTAACGGAGACCCAGTACTTC. It translates to CASSLNRAGVTETQYF. The variable domain in full, with the rest retrieved from reference TRBV7-6 and TRBJ2-5, is GAGVSQSPRYKVTKRGQDVALRCDPISGHVSLYWYRQALGQGPEFLTYFNYEAQQDKSGLPNDRFSAERPEGSISTLTIQRTEQRDSAMYRCASSLNRAGVTETQYFGPGTRLLVL.

This chain links TRBV11-2 with TRBJ2-1; TRBD1 matches at 7 bases. Germline V gives CDR1 SGHAT, CDR2 FQNNGV. The trim removed 5 bases at V and 8 bases at J, leaving 15 bases unmatched. This CDR3 comprises 16 residues. CDR3 sequence: CASSPWSTGSHHEQFF. In DNA form, the CDR3 reads TGTGCCAGCAGCCCCTGGTCGACAGGGAGTCATCATGAGCAGTTCTTC.

The V and J genes are TRBV6-5 and TRBJ1-1; TRBD1 agrees at 8 bases. The CDR3 runs 14 residues. Germline V gene sequence: CDR1 MNHEY, CDR2 SVGAGI. V lost 6 bases to trimming and J lost 0 bases; unmatched junction nucleotides: 3. CDR3 nucleotides: TGTGCCAGCAGAGACAGGGGCATGAACACTGAAGCTTTCTTT. This encodes CASRDRGMNTEAFF.

The chain carries TRBV18 and TRBJ2-5, with D possibly being TRBD1 (6 bases). V was shortened by 3 bases and J by 1 base, with 12 bases between the two germline ends. Germline V gives CDR1 KGHSH, CDR2 LQKENI. CDR3 length: 15 residues. CDR3 nucleotide sequence: TGTGCCAGCTCACCCAGGGGATTGGGCCAAGAGACCCAGTACTTC. Its protein is CASSPRGLGQETQYF.

This sequence joins TRBV2 and TRBJ2-1; 7 positions match TRBD2. Germline V gene sequence: CDR1 SNHLY, CDR2 FYNNEI. V lost 6 bases and J lost 4; bases outside the gene matches: 9. The CDR3 has 15 residues. The CDR3 nucleotides read TGTGCCAGCAGACAATGGCGGGAGCCATACAATGAGCAGTTCTTC. It encodes CASRQWREPYNEQFF.

The chain links TRBV5-1 to TRBJ2-5; 7 bases are a match to TRBD1. Losses at the gene ends were 4 bases for V and 5 bases for J; bases not matched to a gene: 11. This CDR3 region has 15 residues. CDR1 is SGHRS, CDR2 YFSETQ, per germline. The CDR3: CASSPTGSIGETQYF. For the CDR3, the DNA is TGCGCCAGCAGCCCGACAGGGTCAATAGGCGAGACCCAGTACTTC. The full variable domain, its missing parts supplied by reference TRBV5-1 and TRBJ2-5, is KAGVTQTPRYLIKTRGQQVTLSCSPISGHRSVSWYQQTPGQGLQFLFEYFSETQRNKGNFPGRFSGRQFSNSRSEMNVSTLELGDSALYLCASSPTGSIGETQYFGPGTRLLVL.

This clone was picked up one time. This rearrangement joins TRBV27 to TRBJ1-4, with a weak D call TRBD1 (6 bases). V was pared by 9 bases and J by 4 bases, with 9 bases between. The CDR3 is made up of 12 amino acids. Per germline, CDR1 MNHEY and CDR2 SMNVEV (reference sequence). This CDR3 is CASGQLNEKLFF. The DNA of the CDR3 is TGTGCCAGTGGACAGCTTAATGAAAAACTGTTTTTT.

The chain has TRBV19 and TRBJ1-5, with D maybe TRBD1 (5 bases). The germline V gene encodes CDR1 LNHDA and CDR2 SQIVND (reference sequence). The V and J ends lost 7 bases and 6 bases respectively, with 13 bases between them. The CDR3 totals 13 residues. CDR3 in amino acids: CASNTQGVQPQHF. DNA for the CDR3: TGTGCCAGTAATACCCAGGGTGTTCAGCCCCAGCATTTT. Looking up the rest from reference TRBV19 and TRBJ1-5 gives the full variable domain: DGGITQSPKYLFRKEGQNVTLSCEQNLNHDAMYWYRQDPGQGLRLIYYSQIVNDFQKGDIAEGYSVSREKKESFPLTVTSAQKNPTAFYLCASNTQGVQPQHFGDGTRLSIL.

The CDR3 DNA reads TGTGCCAGCAGCCAATGGGAGACAGGGGATAGCAATCAGCCCCAGCATTTT. It yields the protein CASSQWETGDSNQPQHF. The chain combines TRBV16 with TRBJ1-5; 8 bases match TRBD1. V was clipped by 1 base and J by 0 bases; unmatched bases: 5. CDR1 KGHSY and CDR2 FQNENV come from the germline V gene. This CDR3 has 17 residues.

The genes are TRBV3-1 (or the pseudogene TRBV3-2) and TRBJ1-2, with 9 bases matching TRBD1. Losses at the gene ends were 0 bases for V and 7 bases for J; bases not matched to a gene: 9. CDR3 size: 16 residues. Germline V CDR1 and CDR2: LGHDT, YNNKEL (reference sequence). This CDR3 is CASSQDVNYRGLGYTF. CDR3 DNA: TGTGCCAGCAGCCAAGATGTCAATTACAGGGGGCTTGGCTACACCTTC.

The V and J genes are TRBV19 and TRBJ2-7; 8 nucleotides agree with TRBD1. The CDR3 is 13 residues long. J was trimmed by 6 bases and V by 3 bases; bases with no gene match: 4. Per germline, CDR1 LNHDA and CDR2 SQIVND (reference sequence). CDR3 residues: CASSIGTGFEQYF. CDR3 bases: TGTGCCAGTAGTATTGGGACAGGATTCGAGCAGTACTTC. Based on the CDR3 plus reference TRBV19 and TRBJ2-7, the full variable domain is DGGITQSPKYLFRKEGQNVTLSCEQNLNHDAMYWYRQDPGQGLRLIYYSQIVNDFQKGDIAEGYSVSREKKESFPLTVTSAQKNPTAFYLCASSIGTGFEQYFGPGTRLTVT.

The chain couples TRBV6-6 to TRBJ1-5; 10 nucleotides line up with TRBD1. After removal of 6 bases from V and 6 bases from J, the junction contained 5 bases not matched to a gene. The CDR3 contains 14 residues. Germline CDR1 and CDR2: MNHNY and SVGAGI (reference sequence). DNA for the CDR3: TGTGCCAGCAGCCGGGGACAGGGGACTCAGCCCCAGCATTTT. Residues: CASSRGQGTQPQHF.

The chain combines TRBV20-1 with TRBJ2-1; D is possibly TRBD2 (6 bases). CDR3 length: 11 amino acids. Germline CDR1 reads DFQATT; CDR2 reads SNEGSKA (reference sequence). Trimming took off 6 bases at V and 16 bases at J, with 19 bases between the two ends. CDR3 coding DNA: TGCAGTGCGGGCTCCGGGACTCTTTCTTTCTTC. Translation: CSAGSGTLSFF.

The rearrangement links TRBV9 to TRBJ2-5; D is possibly TRBD1 (6 bases). Germline CDR1 is SGDLS and CDR2 is YYNGEE. V shed 3 bases and J shed 5 bases, with 17 bases lying between them. CDR3 size: 15 residues. CDR3 sequence (DNA): TGTGCCAGCAGCGGAGGGGGTAGTGGGACGGAGACCCAGTACTTC. Translated, it gives CASSGGGSGTETQYF.

This sequence joins TRBV28 and TRBJ1-5, with D perhaps matching TRBD1 (5 bases). CDR3 length: 13 amino acids. CDR1 is MDHEN, CDR2 SYDVKM, per germline. V shed 6 bases and J shed 6 bases, with 12 bases lying between them. CDR3 sequence: CASSVDSFQPQHF. CDR3 DNA sequence: TGTGCCAGCAGCGTAGACAGTTTTCAGCCCCAGCATTTT.

The chain uses TRBV12-5 and TRBJ2-7; 8 bases fit TRBD2. V was pared by 7 bases and J by 3 bases, with 8 bases of the junction left unmatched. Germline V CDR1 and CDR2: LGHNT, FRNRAP. CDR3 size: 14 residues. The CDR3 sequence: CASARSGSLYEQYF. CDR3 coding DNA: TGTGCTAGTGCCCGAAGCGGGAGCCTCTACGAGCAGTACTTC.

This chain uses TRBV7-2 with TRBJ1-6, with a tentative D call TRBD1 (6 bases). The CDR3 extends over 15 amino acids. Germline V gives CDR1 SGHTA, CDR2 FQGNSA. V gave up 2 bases and J gave up 10 bases, with 15 bases separating them. CDR3 sequence (DNA): TGTGCCAGCAGCTTATTAGGGGGAACTAGGTCACCCCTCCACTTT. It encodes CASSLLGGTRSPLHF. The full variable domain, with the rest looked up from reference TRBV7-2 and TRBJ1-6, is GAGVSQSPSNKVTEKGKDVELRCDPISGHTALYWYRQSLGQGLEFLIYFQGNSAPDKSGLPSDRFSAERTGGSVSTLTIQRTQQEDSAVYLCASSLLGGTRSPLHFGNGTRLTVT.